What follows describes a single T cell receptor (beta chain). As yet, its antigen is unknown. Germline and junction disagree at one end, which may indicate a read error. The CDR3 loop spans 14 amino acids. Germline V gene sequence: CDR1 SQVTM, CDR2 ANQGSEA. The data derive from a study of blood T cells in healthy people across ages. At the level of the study: The template switching approach captured approximately one barcoded beta molecule for every two T cells. Study-level points and caveats: In long-lived donors, naive CD4+ cell counts and diversity exceeded those of aged donors.

Every participating donor contributed roughly 10 milliliters of peripheral blood through a draw. A second roughly 6 to 12 cycle PCR used barcoded and J-beta primers. CDR3-containing paired-end reads numbered at least 2.5 million in each sample. TCRdb re-analysed the 5' RACE reads in MiXCR, keeping a single row per CDR3 protein. The data hold about 620,000 distinct CDR3 sequences, with around 52% observed a single time. The specimen was blood. This sequence joins TRBV29-1 and TRBJ2-3; D might be TRBD1 or TRBD2, each matching 6 bases. The TCR comes from a woman older than 75 in good health. CDR3 DNA: TGCAGCGTTCGTCGGGGGCCTAGCACAGATGCGCAGTATTTT. The encoded protein is CSVRRGPSTDAQYF.